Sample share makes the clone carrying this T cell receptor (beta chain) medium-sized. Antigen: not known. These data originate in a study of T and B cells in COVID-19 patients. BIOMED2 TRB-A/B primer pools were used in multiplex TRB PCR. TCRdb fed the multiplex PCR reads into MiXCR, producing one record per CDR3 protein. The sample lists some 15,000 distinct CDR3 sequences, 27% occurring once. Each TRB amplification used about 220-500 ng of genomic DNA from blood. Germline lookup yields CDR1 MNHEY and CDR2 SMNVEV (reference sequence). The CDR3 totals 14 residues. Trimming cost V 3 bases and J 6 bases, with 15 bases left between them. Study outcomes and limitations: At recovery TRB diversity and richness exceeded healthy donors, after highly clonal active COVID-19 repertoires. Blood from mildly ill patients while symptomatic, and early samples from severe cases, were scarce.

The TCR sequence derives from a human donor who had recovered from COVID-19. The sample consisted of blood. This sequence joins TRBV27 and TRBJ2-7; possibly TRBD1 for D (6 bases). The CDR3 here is CASSLTGEGIEQYF. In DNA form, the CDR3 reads TGTGCCAGCAGTTTGACAGGAGAGGGCATCGAGCAGTACTTC.